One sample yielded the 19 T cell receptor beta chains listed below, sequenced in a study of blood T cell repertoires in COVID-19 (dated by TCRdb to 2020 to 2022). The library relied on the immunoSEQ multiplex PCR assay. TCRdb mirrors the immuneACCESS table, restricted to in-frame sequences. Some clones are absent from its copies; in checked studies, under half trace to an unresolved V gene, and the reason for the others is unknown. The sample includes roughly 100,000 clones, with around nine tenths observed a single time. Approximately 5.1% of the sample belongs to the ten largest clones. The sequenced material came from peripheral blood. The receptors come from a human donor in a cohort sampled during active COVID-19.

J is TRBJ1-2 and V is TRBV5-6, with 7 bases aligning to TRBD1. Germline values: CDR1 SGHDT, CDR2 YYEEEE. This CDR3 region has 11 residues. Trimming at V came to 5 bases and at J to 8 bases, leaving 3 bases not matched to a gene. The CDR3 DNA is TGTGCCAGCAGTGGACAGGTCGGCTACACCTTC. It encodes CASSGQVGYTF.

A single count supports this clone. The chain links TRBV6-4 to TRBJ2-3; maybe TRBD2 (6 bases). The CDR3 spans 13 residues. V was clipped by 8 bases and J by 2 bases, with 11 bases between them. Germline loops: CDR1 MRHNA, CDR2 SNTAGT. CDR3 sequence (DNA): TGTGCCAGCCGGAGGGTAGACACAGATACGCAGTATTTT. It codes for CASRRVDTDTQYF.

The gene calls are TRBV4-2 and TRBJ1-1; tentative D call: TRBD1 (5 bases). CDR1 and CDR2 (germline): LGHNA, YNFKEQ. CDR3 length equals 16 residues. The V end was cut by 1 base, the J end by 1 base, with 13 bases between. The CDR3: CASSQVGIGENTEAFF. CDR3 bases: TGTGCCAGCAGCCAAGTTGGTATAGGGGAGAACACTGAAGCTTTCTTT.

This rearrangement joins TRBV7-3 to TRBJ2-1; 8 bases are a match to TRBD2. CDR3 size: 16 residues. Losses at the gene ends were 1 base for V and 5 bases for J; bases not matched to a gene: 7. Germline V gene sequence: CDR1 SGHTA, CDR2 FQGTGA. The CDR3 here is CASSLKGREANNEQFF. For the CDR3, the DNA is TGTGCCAGCAGCTTAAAGGGGCGGGAGGCCAACAATGAGCAGTTCTTC.

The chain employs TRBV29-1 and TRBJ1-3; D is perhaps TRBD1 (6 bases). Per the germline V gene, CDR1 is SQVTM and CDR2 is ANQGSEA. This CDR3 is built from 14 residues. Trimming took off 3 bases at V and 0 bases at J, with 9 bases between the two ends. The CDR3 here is CSVEDSYSGNTIYF. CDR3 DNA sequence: TGCAGCGTTGAGGACAGCTACTCTGGAAACACCATATATTTT.

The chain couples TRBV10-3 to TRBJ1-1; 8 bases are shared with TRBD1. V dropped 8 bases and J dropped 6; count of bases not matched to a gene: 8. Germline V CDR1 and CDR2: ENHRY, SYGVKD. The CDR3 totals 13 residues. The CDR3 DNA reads TGTGCCATCGGCCTCGGACAGGGAGCTGAAGCTTTCTTT. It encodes CAIGLGQGAEAFF.

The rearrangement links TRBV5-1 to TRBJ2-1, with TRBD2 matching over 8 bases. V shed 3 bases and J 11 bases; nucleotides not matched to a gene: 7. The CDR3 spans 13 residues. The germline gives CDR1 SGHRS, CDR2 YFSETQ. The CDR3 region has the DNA TGCGCCAGCAGCTGGGGGACTAGTCAGAAGCAGTTCTTC. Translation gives CASSWGTSQKQFF.

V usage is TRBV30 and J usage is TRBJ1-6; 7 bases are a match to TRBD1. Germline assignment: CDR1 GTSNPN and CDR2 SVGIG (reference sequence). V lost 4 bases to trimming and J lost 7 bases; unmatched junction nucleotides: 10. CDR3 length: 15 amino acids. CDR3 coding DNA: TGTGCCTGGACCTCAAAAGGGACAGAAAATTCACCCCTCCACTTT. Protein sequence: CAWTSKGTENSPLHF.

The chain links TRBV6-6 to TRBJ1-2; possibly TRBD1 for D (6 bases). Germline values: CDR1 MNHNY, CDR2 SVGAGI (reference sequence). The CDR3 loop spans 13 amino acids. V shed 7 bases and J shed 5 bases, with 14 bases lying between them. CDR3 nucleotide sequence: TGTGCCAGCACCCACAGGGTTTTGTATGGCTACACCTTC. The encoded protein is CASTHRVLYGYTF.

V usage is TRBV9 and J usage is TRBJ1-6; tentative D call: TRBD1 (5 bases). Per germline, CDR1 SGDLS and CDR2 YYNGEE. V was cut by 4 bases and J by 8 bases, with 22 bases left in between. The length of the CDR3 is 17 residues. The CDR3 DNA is TGTGCCAGCAGCCCCCGGGAGGGAGGCAGGGTAGATTCACCCCTCCACTTT. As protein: CASSPREGGRVDSPLHF.

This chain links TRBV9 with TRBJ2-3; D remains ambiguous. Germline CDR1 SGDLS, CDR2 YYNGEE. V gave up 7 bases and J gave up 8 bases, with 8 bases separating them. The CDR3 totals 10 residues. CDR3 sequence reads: CASGAPTQYF. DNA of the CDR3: TGTGCCAGCGGAGCTCCTACGCAGTATTTT.

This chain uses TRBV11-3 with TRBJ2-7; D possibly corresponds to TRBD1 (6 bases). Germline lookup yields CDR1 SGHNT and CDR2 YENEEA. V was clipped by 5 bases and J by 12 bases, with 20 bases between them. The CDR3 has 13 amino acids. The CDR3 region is CASSQLGDTTGYF. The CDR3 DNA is TGTGCCAGCAGCCAGTTAGGGGACACAACGGGGTACTTC.

Here the CDR3 reads CASTGTSGTKQYF. The CDR3 coding sequence is TGTGCCAGCACCGGGACTAGCGGGACTAAGCAGTATTTT. This chain joins TRBV3-1 (or the pseudogene TRBV3-2) and TRBJ2-3, with 13 bases matching TRBD2. The CDR3 runs to 13 residues. The V gene's germline CDR1 is LGHDT and CDR2 YNNKEL (reference sequence). Trimming took 7 bases from V and 11 from J; bases not matched to a gene: 6.

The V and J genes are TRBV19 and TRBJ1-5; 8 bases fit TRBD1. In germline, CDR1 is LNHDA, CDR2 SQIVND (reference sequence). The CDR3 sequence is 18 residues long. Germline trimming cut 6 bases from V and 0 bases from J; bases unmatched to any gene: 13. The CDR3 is CASRGGQGVVYSNQPQHF. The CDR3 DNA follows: TGTGCCAGTAGAGGAGGACAGGGTGTTGTCTATAGCAATCAGCCCCAGCATTTT. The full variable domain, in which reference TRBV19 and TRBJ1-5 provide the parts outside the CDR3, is DGGITQSPKYLFRKEGQNVTLSCEQNLNHDAMYWYRQDPGQGLRLIYYSQIVNDFQKGDIAEGYSVSREKKESFPLTVTSAQKNPTAFYLCASRGGQGVVYSNQPQHFGDGTRLSIL.

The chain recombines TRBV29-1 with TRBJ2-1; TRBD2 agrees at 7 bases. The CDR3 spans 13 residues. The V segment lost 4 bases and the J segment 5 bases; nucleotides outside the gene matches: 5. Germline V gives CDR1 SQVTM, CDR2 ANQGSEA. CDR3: CSVGLAANNEQFF. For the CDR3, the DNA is TGCAGCGTTGGTCTAGCGGCCAACAATGAGCAGTTCTTC.

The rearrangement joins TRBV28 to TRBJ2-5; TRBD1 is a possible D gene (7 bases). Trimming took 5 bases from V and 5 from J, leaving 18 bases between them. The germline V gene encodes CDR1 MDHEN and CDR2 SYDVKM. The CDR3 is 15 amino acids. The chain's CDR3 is CASSAQGGTRETQYF. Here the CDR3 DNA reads TGTGCCAGCAGTGCGCAGGGGGGTACCAGGGAGACCCAGTACTTC.

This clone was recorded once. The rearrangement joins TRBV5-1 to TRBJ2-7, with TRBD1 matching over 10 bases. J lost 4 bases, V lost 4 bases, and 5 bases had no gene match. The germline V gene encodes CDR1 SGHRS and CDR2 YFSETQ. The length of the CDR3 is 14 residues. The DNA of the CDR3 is TGCGCCAGCAGCGCCCGGACAGGGGGGTACGAGCAGTACTTC. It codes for CASSARTGGYEQYF.

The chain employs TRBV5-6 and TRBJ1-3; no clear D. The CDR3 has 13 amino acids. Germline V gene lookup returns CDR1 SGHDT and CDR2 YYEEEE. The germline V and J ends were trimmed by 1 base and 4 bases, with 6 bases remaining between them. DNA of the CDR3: TGTGCCAGCAGCTTGACGAGAGGAAACACCATATATTTT. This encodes CASSLTRGNTIYF.

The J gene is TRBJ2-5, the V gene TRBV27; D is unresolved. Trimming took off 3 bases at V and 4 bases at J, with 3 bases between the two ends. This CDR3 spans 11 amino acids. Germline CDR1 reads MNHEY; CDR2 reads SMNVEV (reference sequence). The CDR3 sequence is CASSFRETQYF. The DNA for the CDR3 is TGTGCCAGCAGTTTCCGAGAGACCCAGTACTTC.